The 25 T cell receptor beta chains below come from one sample, sequenced in a study of OX40 agonist ivuxolimab in advanced cancers. Clones were sequenced by immunoSEQ multiplex PCR, and TCRdb holds only the in-frame ones, with some missing. This sample has about 78,000 clones, with around 94% found just once. The sample consisted of CD4+ or CD8+ T cells sorted from blood, taken in a trial of the OX40 agonist ivuxolimab. These TCRs come from an adult with an advanced solid tumor such as melanoma, head and neck, liver or kidney cancer.

V is TRBV15 and J is TRBJ1-1; the D gene is possibly TRBD1 (6 bases). CDR3 length: 14 amino acids. Germline CDR1 is LNHNV and CDR2 is YYDKDF (reference sequence). V was trimmed by 8 bases and J by 1 base, leaving 14 bases between them. CDR3 nucleotides: TGTGCCACCGACCGGGACAAACAGAACACTGAAGCTTTCTTT. Encoded protein: CATDRDKQNTEAFF.

The chain links TRBV20-1 to TRBJ2-7; D remains ambiguous. Trimming removed 0 bases from V and 6 bases from J, with 6 bases in between. The length of the CDR3 is 11 residues. Germline assignment: CDR1 DFQATT and CDR2 SNEGSKA (reference sequence). For the CDR3, the DNA is TGCAGTGCTAGAGAATGGAGCGAGCAGTACTTC. This sequence encodes CSAREWSEQYF.

This clone was found a few times. The chain has TRBV5-4 and TRBJ1-1, with D perhaps matching TRBD1 (5 bases). The germline V gene has CDR1 SGHNT and CDR2 YYREEE (reference sequence). The CDR3 covers 13 residues. V was shortened by 0 bases and J by 8 bases, with 11 bases between the two germline ends. The CDR3 DNA follows: TGTGCCAGCAGCTTGGAGGGGTTCTCCGAAGCTTTCTTT. Translation gives CASSLEGFSEAFF.

The chain couples TRBV2 to TRBJ1-1, with a weak D call TRBD1 (5 bases). CDR1 is SNHLY and CDR2 is FYNNEI in the germline V gene. The V end lost 6 bases, the J end lost 6 bases, and 17 bases lay between the germline ends. The CDR3 consists of 14 residues. The CDR3 sequence is CASRKRGDIAEAFF. The CDR3 nucleotides read TGTGCCAGCAGGAAACGGGGGGATATCGCTGAAGCTTTCTTT. Drawing the rest from reference TRBV2 and TRBJ1-1, the complete variable domain is EPEVTQTPSHQVTQMGQEVILRCVPISNHLYFYWYRQILGQKVEFLVSFYNNEISEKSEIFDDQFSVERPDGSNFTLKIRSTKLEDSAMYFCASRKRGDIAEAFFGQGTRLTVV.

The chain combines TRBV5-1 with TRBJ1-1, with a possible D match to TRBD1 (5 bases). The CDR3 runs 16 residues. The germline V gene has CDR1 SGHRS and CDR2 YFSETQ. Trimming left V 1 base short and J 3 bases short, with 16 bases between. CDR3 nucleotides: TGCGCCAGCAGCTTGATATCAGGCCTAGGGGACACTGAAGCTTTCTTT. Translating it yields CASSLISGLGDTEAFF.

The chain carries TRBV5-5 and TRBJ1-5; D possibly corresponds to TRBD1 (5 bases). The CDR3 extends over 14 amino acids. The V gene's germline CDR1 is SGHKS and CDR2 YYEKEE (reference sequence). V was trimmed by 1 base and J by 4 bases, leaving 9 bases between them. The CDR3 protein is CASSLKTENQPQHF. CDR3 nucleotides: TGTGCCAGCAGCTTGAAGACAGAGAATCAGCCCCAGCATTTT.

V is TRBV6-6 and J is TRBJ1-2; 7 nucleotides align to TRBD1. V trimming: 6 bases; J trimming: 5 bases; junction bases outside the gene matches: 6. Germline V gene sequence: CDR1 MNHNY, CDR2 SVGAGI (reference sequence). The CDR3 is 13 residues long. The CDR3 coding sequence is TGTGCCAGCAGCTTAACAGGGGCGTATGGCTACACCTTC. Its protein is CASSLTGAYGYTF.

This clone appeared once. The chain combines TRBV15 with TRBJ1-1; 7 bases are shared with TRBD1. V dropped 2 bases and J dropped 10; count of bases not matched to a gene: 7. Germline V lookup: CDR1 LNHNV, CDR2 YYDKDF (reference sequence). This CDR3 is 13 amino acids long. CDR3 sequence reads: CATSRLTGEGAFF. Here the CDR3 DNA reads TGTGCCACCAGCAGACTAACAGGGGAAGGAGCTTTCTTT.

This chain joins TRBV18 and TRBJ2-7; TRBD1 matches at 9 bases. Germline trimming cut 6 bases from V and 5 bases from J; bases unmatched to any gene: 5. The CDR3 is made up of 13 amino acids. CDR1 is KGHSH, CDR2 LQKENI, per germline. The CDR3 region has the DNA TGTGCCAGCTCCCCCGGGACAGGGAACGAGCAGTACTTC. The encoded protein is CASSPGTGNEQYF.

V and J are TRBV5-1 and TRBJ1-6, with 11 bases identical to TRBD1. CDR1 and CDR2 from the germline V gene are SGHRS and YFSETQ. V trimming: 4 bases; J trimming: 10 bases; junction bases outside the gene matches: 7. The CDR3 has 15 amino acids. The CDR3 DNA follows: TGCGCCAGCAGCACCGGGACAGGGGGAAGCTCACCCCTCCACTTT. Translating gives CASSTGTGGSSPLHF.

This chain joins TRBV18 and TRBJ2-7; 7 bases line up with TRBD2. After removal of 2 bases from V and 0 bases from J, the junction contained 4 bases not matched to a gene. This CDR3 has 15 amino acids. Germline values: CDR1 KGHSH, CDR2 LQKENI. CDR3 sequence reads: CASSPGGGNSYEQYF. CDR3 bases: TGTGCCAGCTCACCAGGGGGGGGAAACTCCTACGAGCAGTACTTC.

V usage is TRBV5-6 and J usage is TRBJ2-3, with D uncertain. From germline, CDR1 is SGHDT and CDR2 YYEEEE. CDR3 length: 12 amino acids. With 2 bases removed from V and 5 bases from J, the gap between germline ends came to 6 bases. The CDR3 DNA is TGTGCCAGCAGCTTTAAAAGAGATACGCAGTATTTT. This translates into CASSFKRDTQYF.

Notes on this clone: Sequence at one end of the junction differs from germline and may be a read error. The genes are TRBV11-2 and TRBJ2-5; no reliable D call. The CDR3 is made up of 13 amino acids. Germline CDR1 reads SGHAT; CDR2 reads FQNNGV. DNA for the CDR3: TGTGCCAGCAGCTTAGACCCCAACCCAAGACCCGACTTC. It is translated as CASSLDPNPRPDF.

This chain joins TRBV2 and TRBJ1-5; a possible D gene is TRBD1 (6 bases). There are 13 residues in the CDR3. Germline loops: CDR1 SNHLY, CDR2 FYNNEI. V lost 7 bases, J lost 7 bases, and 14 bases lay in between. In DNA, the CDR3 is TGTGCCAGCACAGGGGCAGGGTTACAGCCCCAGCATTTT. Protein product: CASTGAGLQPQHF. Together with reference TRBV2 and TRBJ1-5, the CDR3 gives the full variable domain: EPEVTQTPSHQVTQMGQEVILRCVPISNHLYFYWYRQILGQKVEFLVSFYNNEISEKSEIFDDQFSVERPDGSNFTLKIRSTKLEDSAMYFCASTGAGLQPQHFGDGTRLSIL.

To note about this clone: This CDR3 is also generated by other DNA sequences in the sample. The CDR3 loop is CASSLLGGGYTF. The CDR3 coding sequence is TGTGCCAGTAGTTTATTAGGCGGCGGCTACACCTTC. The chain couples TRBV19 to TRBJ1-2; D is unclear. CDR3 size: 12 residues. Germline-derived CDR1 and CDR2 are LNHDA and SQIVND (reference sequence). V was shortened by 5 bases and J by 8 bases, with 12 bases between the two germline ends.

J is TRBJ2-2 and V is TRBV5-1, with 7 bases identical to TRBD2. Germline V gives CDR1 SGHRS, CDR2 YFSETQ. The J segment lost 6 bases and the V segment lost 2 bases, leaving 13 bases of the junction unmatched. This CDR3 is 17 amino acids long. The CDR3 nucleotides read TGCGCCAGCAGCTTTGATCCCTCTAGCGGTGTGGCCGGGGAGCTGTTTTTT. The encoded protein is CASSFDPSSGVAGELFF.

This chain connects TRBV6-4 to TRBJ1-6, with D perhaps TRBD1 (5 bases). Germline CDR1 is MRHNA and CDR2 is SNTAGT. The CDR3 is made up of 15 amino acids. V dropped 7 bases and J dropped 10 bases, with 20 bases sitting between them. The CDR3, as DNA: TGTGCCAGCAATCCCGACAGTTTCGGAAGATCACCCCTCCACTTT. It specifies CASNPDSFGRSPLHF.

The rearrangement joins TRBV10-3 to TRBJ2-2; the D gene is possibly TRBD1 (5 bases). Germline CDR1 is ENHRY and CDR2 is SYGVKD. The CDR3 is made up of 15 amino acids. With 6 bases removed from V and 1 base from J, the gap between germline ends came to 12 bases. The CDR3 is CAISLQTGNTGELFF. The CDR3, as DNA: TGTGCCATCAGCCTACAAACAGGGAACACCGGGGAGCTGTTTTTT.

The rearrangement links TRBV2 to TRBJ1-1, with D possibly matching TRBD1 (5 bases). Germline-derived CDR1 and CDR2 are SNHLY and FYNNEI. The CDR3 has 12 amino acids. Trimming took 6 bases from V and 6 from J, leaving 11 bases between them. The CDR3 loop is CASSRAEAEAFF. CDR3 sequence (DNA): TGTGCCAGCAGCAGGGCGGAGGCTGAAGCTTTCTTT. The complete variable domain, with remaining parts taken from reference TRBV2 and TRBJ1-1, reads EPEVTQTPSHQVTQMGQEVILRCVPISNHLYFYWYRQILGQKVEFLVSFYNNEISEKSEIFDDQFSVERPDGSNFTLKIRSTKLEDSAMYFCASSRAEAEAFFGQGTRLTVV.

The V gene is TRBV6-5, the J gene TRBJ2-1; 8 bases map to TRBD2. The CDR3 extends over 14 amino acids. The trim removed 6 bases at V and 9 bases at J, leaving 10 bases unmatched. Germline V gene data show CDR1 as MNHEY and CDR2 as SVGAGI. This CDR3 is CASSPRRGAFEQFF. CDR3 sequence (DNA): TGTGCCAGCAGCCCACGGCGGGGGGCCTTTGAGCAGTTCTTC.

This clone showed up just once. This chain joins TRBV19 and TRBJ2-2; D may be TRBD1 (6 bases). Germline CDR1 is LNHDA and CDR2 is SQIVND (reference sequence). The CDR3 length is 18 residues. V was cut by 3 bases and J by 4 bases, with 21 bases left in between. CDR3 in amino acids: CASSIRGITRLGTGELFF. In nucleotides, the CDR3 is TGTGCCAGTAGTATCAGGGGAATAACCCGTTTGGGCACCGGGGAGCTGTTTTTT.

The chain joins TRBV10-2 to TRBJ1-5; D uncertain. The CDR3 spans 12 residues. V was cut by 8 bases and J by 9 bases, with 14 bases left in between. Germline V gives CDR1 WSHSY, CDR2 SAAADI. The CDR3, as DNA: TGCGCCAGCGGGGAAGGTGCACTGCCCCAGCATTTT. Amino acids: CASGEGALPQHF.

The sample holds a few counts of this clone. This chain links TRBV28 with TRBJ2-7; tentative D call: TRBD1 (6 bases). V was cut by 6 bases and J by 2 bases, with 14 bases left in between. CDR3 length: 14 amino acids. CDR1 is MDHEN, CDR2 SYDVKM, per germline. The CDR3 loop reads CASRGLRGAYEQYF. The CDR3 DNA is TGTGCCAGCAGGGGCCTCAGGGGCGCCTACGAGCAGTACTTC.

This clone was counted only a few times. The chain carries TRBV25-1 and TRBJ1-3; D not resolved. V dropped 4 bases and J dropped 7 bases, with 5 bases sitting between them. Germline assignment: CDR1 MGHDK and CDR2 SYGVNS. The CDR3 is made up of 11 amino acids. The chain's CDR3 is CASSVENTIYF. The CDR3 DNA reads as TGTGCCAGCAGTGTAGAGAACACCATATATTTT.

The V and J genes are TRBV5-1 and TRBJ1-1, with D uncertain. Germline V CDR1 and CDR2: SGHRS, YFSETQ. V was trimmed by 4 bases and J by 0 bases, leaving 13 bases between them. The CDR3 is made up of 15 amino acids. CDR3 nucleotides: TGCGCCAGCAGCCCCGGACGTAGCATGAACACTGAAGCTTTCTTT. Its translation is CASSPGRSMNTEAFF.